These 11 T cell receptor beta chains originate from one sample sequenced in a study of blood T cell repertoires in COVID-19. The protocol was immunoSEQ multiplex PCR, while the TCRdb copy is restricted to in-frame clones and leaves out a portion. There are 250,000 to 350,000 clones in the sample; approximately 88% occur only once, and roughly 1.5% lies in the top ten. The sequencing sample was made of peripheral blood. These receptor sequences come from a human donor with COVID-19, enrolled during active disease. The donor label of this sample is uncertain.

The chain couples TRBV2 to TRBJ2-2; D possibly corresponds to TRBD2 (5 bases). The CDR3 runs 16 residues. Germline loops: CDR1 SNHLY, CDR2 FYNNEI. With 7 bases removed from V and 5 bases from J, the gap between germline ends came to 20 bases. CDR3 amino acids: CASNLHRGLVTGELFF. The CDR3 DNA reads TGTGCCAGCAACCTGCACCGCGGGTTAGTAACCGGGGAGCTGTTTTTT.

The rearrangement links TRBV5-5 to TRBJ1-3; D is perhaps TRBD1 (5 bases). The CDR3 consists of 14 residues. V lost 2 bases and J lost 3, with 9 bases in between. The germline CDR1 and CDR2 sequences are SGHKS and YYEKEE (reference sequence). The CDR3 sequence: CASSLGHLGNTIYF. CDR3 nucleotide sequence: TGTGCCAGCAGCTTAGGACACCTTGGAAACACCATATATTTT.

The V and J genes are TRBV5-5 and TRBJ2-7; TRBD1 matches 7 bases. V shed 4 bases, J shed 4 bases, and the junction held 8 bases outside the gene matches. The CDR3 totals 14 residues. Per germline, CDR1 SGHKS and CDR2 YYEKEE (reference sequence). CDR3: CASSPRDSFYEQYF. As DNA, the CDR3 is TGTGCCAGCAGCCCCCGGGACAGCTTTTACGAGCAGTACTTC.

This sequence joins TRBV27 and TRBJ2-1, with 8 bases matching TRBD2. The CDR3 consists of 16 residues. V shed 4 bases, J shed 1 base, and the junction held 6 bases outside the gene matches. Per the germline V gene, CDR1 is MNHEY and CDR2 is SMNVEV (reference sequence). The CDR3 coding sequence is TGTGCCAGCAGTTCCTATGCGGGAGGTTCCTACAATGAGCAGTTCTTC. Amino acids: CASSSYAGGSYNEQFF.

The chain links TRBV10-1 to TRBJ2-3, with a weak D call TRBD2 (6 bases). CDR3 size: 15 residues. Germline V gene lookup returns CDR1 WNHNN and CDR2 SYGVQD (reference sequence). Trimming took 3 bases from V and 2 from J, leaving 12 bases between them. CDR3 loop: CASSDTGVPTDTQYF. As DNA, the CDR3 is TGCGCCAGCAGTGATACGGGAGTCCCCACAGATACGCAGTATTTT.

The chain recombines TRBV29-1 with TRBJ1-2, with a tentative D call TRBD1 (6 bases). The CDR3 runs 13 residues. V lost 7 bases and J lost 8, with 20 bases in between. Germline lookup yields CDR1 SQVTM and CDR2 ANQGSEA. The CDR3 region has the DNA TGCAGCGCGGACGGGGGGCGGTCCGGCGGCTACACCTTC. It codes for CSADGGRSGGYTF.

The chain recombines TRBV30 with TRBJ2-1; TRBD2 matches at 8 bases. J was trimmed by 12 bases and V by 0 bases; bases with no gene match: 4. Germline V lookup: CDR1 GTSNPN, CDR2 SVGIG (reference sequence). The CDR3 contains 12 residues. The CDR3: CAWSVYAGGQFF. In DNA, the CDR3 is TGTGCCTGGAGTGTATACGCGGGAGGGCAGTTCTTC.

The chain carries TRBV18 and TRBJ2-7; D ambiguous. The germline CDR1 and CDR2 sequences are KGHSH and LQKENI. V lost 3 bases, J lost 5 bases, and 11 bases lay in between. The CDR3 length is 13 residues. CDR3 region: CASSPGTSDEQYF. In DNA form, the CDR3 reads TGTGCCAGCTCACCGGGTACAAGCGACGAGCAGTACTTC. The full variable domain, its missing parts supplied by reference TRBV18 and TRBJ2-7, is NAGVMQNPRHLVRRRGQEARLRCSPMKGHSHVYWYRQLPEEGLKFMVYLQKENIIDESGMPKERFSAEFPKEGPSILRIQQVVRGDSAAYFCASSPGTSDEQYFGPGTRLTVT.

CDR3 in DNA: TGTGCCAGTAGTATAGTGTGGTCGGCGGGAGAACAGACCCAGTACTTC. It yields the protein CASSIVWSAGEQTQYF. The rearrangement uses TRBV19 and TRBJ2-5; 7 bases line up with TRBD2. In germline, CDR1 is LNHDA, CDR2 SQIVND (reference sequence). V was pared by 1 base and J by 6 bases, with 11 bases of the junction left unmatched. This CDR3 is built from 16 residues.

V is TRBV6-5 and J is TRBJ2-1; 8 nucleotides match TRBD2. The length of the CDR3 is 15 residues. Germline V CDR1 and CDR2: MNHEY, SVGAGI. V gave up 6 bases and J gave up 2 bases; unmatched junction bases: 6. The CDR3 here is CASRVTSGAYNEQFF. The CDR3 nucleotides read TGTGCCAGCAGGGTTACTAGCGGCGCCTACAATGAGCAGTTCTTC.

The chain links TRBV24-1 to TRBJ2-7; 9 bases line up with TRBD1. The germline CDR1 and CDR2 sequences are KGHDR and SFDVKD. CDR3 length: 13 residues. The V segment lost 5 bases and the J segment 4 bases; nucleotides outside the gene matches: 2. CDR3 sequence: CATSGDRVYEQYF. CDR3 DNA sequence: TGTGCCACCAGTGGGGACAGGGTTTACGAGCAGTACTTC.